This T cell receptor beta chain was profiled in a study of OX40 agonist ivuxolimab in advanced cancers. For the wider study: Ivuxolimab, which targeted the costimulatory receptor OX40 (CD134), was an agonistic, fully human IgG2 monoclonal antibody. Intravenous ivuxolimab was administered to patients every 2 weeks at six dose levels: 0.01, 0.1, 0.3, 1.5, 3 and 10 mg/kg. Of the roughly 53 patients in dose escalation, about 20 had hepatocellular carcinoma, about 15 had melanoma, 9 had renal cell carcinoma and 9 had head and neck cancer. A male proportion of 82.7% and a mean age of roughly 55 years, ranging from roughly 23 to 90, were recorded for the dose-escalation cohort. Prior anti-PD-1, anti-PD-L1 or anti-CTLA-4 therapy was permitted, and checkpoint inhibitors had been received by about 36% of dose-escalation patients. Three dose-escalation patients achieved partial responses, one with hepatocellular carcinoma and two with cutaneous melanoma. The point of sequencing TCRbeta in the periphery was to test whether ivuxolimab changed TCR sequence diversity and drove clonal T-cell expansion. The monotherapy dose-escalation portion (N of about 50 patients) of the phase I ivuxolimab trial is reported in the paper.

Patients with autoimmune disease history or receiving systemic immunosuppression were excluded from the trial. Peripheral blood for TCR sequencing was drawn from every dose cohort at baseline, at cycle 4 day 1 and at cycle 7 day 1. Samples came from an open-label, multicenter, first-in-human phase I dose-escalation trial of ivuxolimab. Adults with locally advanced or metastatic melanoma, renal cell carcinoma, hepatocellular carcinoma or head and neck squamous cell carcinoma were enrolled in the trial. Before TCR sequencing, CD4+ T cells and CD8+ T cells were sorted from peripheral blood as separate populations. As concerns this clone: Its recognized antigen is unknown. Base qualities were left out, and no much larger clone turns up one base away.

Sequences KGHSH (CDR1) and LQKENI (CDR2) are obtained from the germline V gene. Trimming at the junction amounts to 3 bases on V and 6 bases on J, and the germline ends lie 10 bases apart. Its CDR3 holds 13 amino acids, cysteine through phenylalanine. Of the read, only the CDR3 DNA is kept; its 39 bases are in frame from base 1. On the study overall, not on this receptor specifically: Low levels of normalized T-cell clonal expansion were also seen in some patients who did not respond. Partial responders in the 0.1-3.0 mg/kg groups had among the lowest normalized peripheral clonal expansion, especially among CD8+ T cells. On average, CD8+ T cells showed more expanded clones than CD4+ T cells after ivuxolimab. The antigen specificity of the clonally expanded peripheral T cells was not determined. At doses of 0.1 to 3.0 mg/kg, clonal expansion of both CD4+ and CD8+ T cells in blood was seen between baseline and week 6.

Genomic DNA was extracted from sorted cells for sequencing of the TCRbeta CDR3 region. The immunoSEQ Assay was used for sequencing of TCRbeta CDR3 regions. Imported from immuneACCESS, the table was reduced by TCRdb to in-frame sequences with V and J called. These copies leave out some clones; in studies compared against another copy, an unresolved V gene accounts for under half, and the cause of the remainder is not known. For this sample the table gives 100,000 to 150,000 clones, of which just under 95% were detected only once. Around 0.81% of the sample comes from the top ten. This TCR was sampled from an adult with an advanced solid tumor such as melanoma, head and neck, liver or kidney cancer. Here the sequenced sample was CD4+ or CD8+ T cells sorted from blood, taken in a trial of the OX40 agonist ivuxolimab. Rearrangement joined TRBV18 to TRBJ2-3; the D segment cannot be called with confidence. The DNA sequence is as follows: TGTGCCAGCTCACCTACGAACGGGGATACGCAGTATTTT. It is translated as CASSPTNGDTQYF. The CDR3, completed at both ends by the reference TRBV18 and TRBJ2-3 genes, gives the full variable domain NAGVMQNPRHLVRRRGQEARLRCSPMKGHSHVYWYRQLPEEGLKFMVYLQKENIIDESGMPKERFSAEFPKEGPSILRIQQVVRGDSAAYFCASSPTNGDTQYFGPGTRLTVL.